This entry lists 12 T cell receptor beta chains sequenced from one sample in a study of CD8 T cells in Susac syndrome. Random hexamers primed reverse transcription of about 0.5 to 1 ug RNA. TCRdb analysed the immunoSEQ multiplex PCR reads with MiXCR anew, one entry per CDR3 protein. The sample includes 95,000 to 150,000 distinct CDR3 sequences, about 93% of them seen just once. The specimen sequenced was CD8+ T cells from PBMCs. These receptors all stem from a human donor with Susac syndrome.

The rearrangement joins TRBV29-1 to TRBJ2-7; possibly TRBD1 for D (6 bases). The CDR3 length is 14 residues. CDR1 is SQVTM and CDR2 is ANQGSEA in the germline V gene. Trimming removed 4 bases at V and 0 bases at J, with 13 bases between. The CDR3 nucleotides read TGCAGCGTTGTGAGGGGGACCAACTCCTACGAGCAGTACTTC. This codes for CSVVRGTNSYEQYF.

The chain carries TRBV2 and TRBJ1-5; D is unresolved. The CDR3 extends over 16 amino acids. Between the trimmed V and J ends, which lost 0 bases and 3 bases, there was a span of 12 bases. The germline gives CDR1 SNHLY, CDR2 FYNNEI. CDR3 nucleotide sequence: TGTGCCAGCAGTGAAGCTATGGTCCAGATCAATCAGCCCCAGCATTTT. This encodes CASSEAMVQINQPQHF.

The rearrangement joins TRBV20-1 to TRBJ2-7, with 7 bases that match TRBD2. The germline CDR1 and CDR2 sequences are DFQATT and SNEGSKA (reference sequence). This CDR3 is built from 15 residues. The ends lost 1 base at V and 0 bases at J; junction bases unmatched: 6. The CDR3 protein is CSARGSERDSYEQYF. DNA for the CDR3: TGCAGTGCTAGAGGTTCGGAGCGGGACTCCTACGAGCAGTACTTC.

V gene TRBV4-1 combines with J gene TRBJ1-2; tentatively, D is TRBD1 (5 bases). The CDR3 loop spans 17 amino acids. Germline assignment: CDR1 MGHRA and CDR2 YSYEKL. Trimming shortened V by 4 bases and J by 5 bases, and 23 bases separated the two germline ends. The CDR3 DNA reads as TGCGCCAGCAGCCCAACCCCCGGGACGGCGGGACGGTATGGCTACACCTTC. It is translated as CASSPTPGTAGRYGYTF.

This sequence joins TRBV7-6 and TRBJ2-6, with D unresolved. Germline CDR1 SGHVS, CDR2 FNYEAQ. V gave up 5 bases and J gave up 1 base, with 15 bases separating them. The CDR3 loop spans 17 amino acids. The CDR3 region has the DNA TGTGCCAGCAGCATAGGTGCAGGCCATTCTGGGGCCAACGTCCTGACTTTC. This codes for CASSIGAGHSGANVLTF. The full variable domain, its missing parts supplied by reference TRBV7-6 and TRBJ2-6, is GAGVSQSPRYKVTKRGQDVALRCDPISGHVSLYWYRQALGQGPEFLTYFNYEAQQDKSGLPNDRFSAERPEGSISTLTIQRTEQRDSAMYRCASSIGAGHSGANVLTFGAGSRLTVL.

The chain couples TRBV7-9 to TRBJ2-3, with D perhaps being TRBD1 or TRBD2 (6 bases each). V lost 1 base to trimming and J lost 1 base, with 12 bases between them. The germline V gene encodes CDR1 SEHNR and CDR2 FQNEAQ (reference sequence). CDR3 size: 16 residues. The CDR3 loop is CASSLVMGGGTDTQYF. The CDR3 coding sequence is TGTGCCAGCAGCTTAGTTATGGGGGGCGGCACAGATACGCAGTATTTT.

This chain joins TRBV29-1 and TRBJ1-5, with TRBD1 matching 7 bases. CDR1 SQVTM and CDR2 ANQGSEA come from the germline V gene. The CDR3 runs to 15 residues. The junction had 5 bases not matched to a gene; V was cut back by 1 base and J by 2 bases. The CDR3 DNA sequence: TGCAGCGTTGAAGTAGGGGGCATTGGCAATCAGCCCCAGCATTTT. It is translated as CSVEVGGIGNQPQHF.

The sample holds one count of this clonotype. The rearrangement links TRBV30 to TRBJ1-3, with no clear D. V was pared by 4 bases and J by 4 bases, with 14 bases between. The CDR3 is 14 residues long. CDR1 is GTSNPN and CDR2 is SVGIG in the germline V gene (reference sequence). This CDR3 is CAWTLSGLGNTIYF. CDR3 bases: TGTGCCTGGACTTTGTCGGGTCTAGGAAACACCATATATTTT.

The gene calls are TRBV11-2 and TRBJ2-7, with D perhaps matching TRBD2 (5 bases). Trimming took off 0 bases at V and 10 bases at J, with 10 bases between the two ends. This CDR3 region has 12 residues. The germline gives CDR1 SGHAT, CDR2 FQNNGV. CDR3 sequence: CASSLDERRQYF. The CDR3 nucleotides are TGTGCCAGCAGCTTAGATGAGCGGAGACAGTACTTC.

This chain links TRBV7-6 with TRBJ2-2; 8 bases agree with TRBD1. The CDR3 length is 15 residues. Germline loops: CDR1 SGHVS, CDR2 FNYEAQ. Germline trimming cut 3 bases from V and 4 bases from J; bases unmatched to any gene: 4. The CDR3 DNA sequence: TGTGCCAGCAGCTTTACAGGGGGGACCACCGGGGAGCTGTTTTTT. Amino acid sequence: CASSFTGGTTGELFF.

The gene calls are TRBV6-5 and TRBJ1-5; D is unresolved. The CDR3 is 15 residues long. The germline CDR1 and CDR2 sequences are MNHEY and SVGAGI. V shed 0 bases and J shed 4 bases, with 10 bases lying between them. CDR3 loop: CASSYSSGGNQPQHF. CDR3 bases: TGTGCCAGCAGTTACTCCTCTGGCGGGAATCAGCCCCAGCATTTT.

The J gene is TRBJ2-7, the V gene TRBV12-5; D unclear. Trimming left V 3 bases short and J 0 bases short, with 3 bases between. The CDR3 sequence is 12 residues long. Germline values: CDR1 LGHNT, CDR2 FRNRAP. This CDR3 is CASGLISYEQYF. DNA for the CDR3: TGTGCTAGTGGTTTAATCTCCTACGAGCAGTACTTC.